These T cell receptor beta chains were read from a single sample in a study of T cells after yellow fever vaccination. TCRdb independently ran MiXCR on the 5' RACE reads; one entry per CDR3 protein. The repertoire consists of under 500,000 distinct CDR3 sequences, with approximately 19% occurring once and the leading ten covering about 18%. The sample here was PBMCs, taken before the yellow fever booster vaccination. These receptors were obtained from a man between 18 and 29 years old who received the YFV17D yellow fever vaccine. Each CDR3 is given with its conserved first and last residue. The D gene is left open where the match is weak. Clone size is not always given. Where it is, it says once, few, many or a class for expanded clones.

many	TRBV7-9	NA	TRBJ2-5	CASSQYQETQYF	TGTGCCAGCAGCCAGTACCAAGAGACCCAGTACTTC
NA	TRBV4-3	NA	TRBJ1-3	CASSGLGSYSGNTIYF	TGCGCCAGCTCGGGACTGGGAAGTTACTCTGGAAACACCATATATTTT
few	TRBV5-1	NA	TRBJ1-1	CASSLAGAQVGTEAFF	TGCGCCAGCAGCTTGGCAGGGGCCCAGGTCGGCACTGAAGCTTTCTTT
NA	TRBV12-3/TRBV12-4	NA	TRBJ1-2	CASSLWQGYGYTF	TGTGCCAGCAGTTTATGGCAGGGCTATGGCTACACCTTC
NA	TRBV29-1	NA	TRBJ2-3	CSVRGRHFDTQYF	TGCAGCGTTAGGGGGAGGCATTTCGATACGCAGTATTTT
few	TRBV14	TRBD2	TRBJ2-1	CASSQRGFYNEQFF	TGTGCCAGCAGCCAGCGGGGGTTCTACAATGAGCAGTTCTTC
many	TRBV4-3	NA	TRBJ2-2	CASSRGGQWTGELFF	TGCGCCAGCAGCCGAGGTGGACAGTGGACCGGGGAGCTGTTTTTT
few	TRBV9	NA	TRBJ2-2	CASSTGTRNTGELFF	TGTGCCAGCAGCACTGGGACGAGGAACACCGGGGAGCTGTTTTTT
NA	TRBV6-6	NA	TRBJ2-2	CASSDGTGELFF	TGTGCCAGCAGCGACGGCACCGGGGAGCTGTTTTTT
few	TRBV4-3	TRBD2	TRBJ2-5	CASSPRVGQGNSGTSGGQEETQYF	TGCGCCAGCAGCCCTCGGGTGGGACAGGGGAACTCCGGGACTAGCGGGGGCCAGGAAGAGACCCAGTACTTC
many	TRBV7-6	NA	TRBJ1-2	CASSLVQSYGYTF	TGTGCCAGCAGCTTAGTACAGAGCTATGGCTACACCTTC
few	TRBV7-7	NA	TRBJ2-1	CASSLGGPTEQFF	TGTGCCAGCAGCTTAGGGGGACCCACAGAGCAGTTCTTC